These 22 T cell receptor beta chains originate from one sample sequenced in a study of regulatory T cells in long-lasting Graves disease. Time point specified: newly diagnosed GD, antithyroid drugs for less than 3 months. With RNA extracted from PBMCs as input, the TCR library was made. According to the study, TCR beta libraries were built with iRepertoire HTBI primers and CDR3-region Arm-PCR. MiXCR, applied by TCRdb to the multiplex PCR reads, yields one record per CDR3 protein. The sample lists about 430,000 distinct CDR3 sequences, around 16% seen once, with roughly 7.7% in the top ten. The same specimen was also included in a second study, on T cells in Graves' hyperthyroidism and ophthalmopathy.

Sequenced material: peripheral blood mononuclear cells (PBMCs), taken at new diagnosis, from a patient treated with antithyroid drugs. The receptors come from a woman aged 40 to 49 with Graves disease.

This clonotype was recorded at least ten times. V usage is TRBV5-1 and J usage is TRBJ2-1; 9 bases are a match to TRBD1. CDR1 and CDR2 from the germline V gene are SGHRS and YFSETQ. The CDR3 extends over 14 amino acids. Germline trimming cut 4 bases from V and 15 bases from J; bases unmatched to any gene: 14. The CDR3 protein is CASSLGQGSFRRFF. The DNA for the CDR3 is TGCGCCAGCAGCCTTGGACAGGGGTCTTTTAGGAGGTTCTTC.

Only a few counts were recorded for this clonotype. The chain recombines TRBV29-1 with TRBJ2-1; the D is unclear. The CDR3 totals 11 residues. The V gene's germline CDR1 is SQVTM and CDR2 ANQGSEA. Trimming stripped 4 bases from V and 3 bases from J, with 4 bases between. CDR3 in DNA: TGCAGCGTTGGCCACTACAATGAGCAGTTCTTC. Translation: CSVGHYNEQFF.

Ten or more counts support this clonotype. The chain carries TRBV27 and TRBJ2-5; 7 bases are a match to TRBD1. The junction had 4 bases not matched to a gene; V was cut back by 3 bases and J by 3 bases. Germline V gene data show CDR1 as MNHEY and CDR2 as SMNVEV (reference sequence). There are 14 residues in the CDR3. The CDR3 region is CASSFDRVKETQYF. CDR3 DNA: TGTGCCAGCAGTTTTGACAGGGTGAAAGAGACCCAGTACTTC.

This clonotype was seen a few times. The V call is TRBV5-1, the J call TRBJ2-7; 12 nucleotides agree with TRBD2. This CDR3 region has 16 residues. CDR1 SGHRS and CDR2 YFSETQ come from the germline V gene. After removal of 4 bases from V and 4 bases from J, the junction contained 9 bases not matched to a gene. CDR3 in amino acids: CASSVQTSGSNYEQYF. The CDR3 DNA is TGCGCCAGCAGCGTTCAGACTAGCGGGAGCAATTACGAGCAGTACTTC. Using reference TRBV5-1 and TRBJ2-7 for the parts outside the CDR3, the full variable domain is KAGVTQTPRYLIKTRGQQVTLSCSPISGHRSVSWYQQTPGQGLQFLFEYFSETQRNKGNFPGRFSGRQFSNSRSEMNVSTLELGDSALYLCASSVQTSGSNYEQYFGPGTRLTVT.

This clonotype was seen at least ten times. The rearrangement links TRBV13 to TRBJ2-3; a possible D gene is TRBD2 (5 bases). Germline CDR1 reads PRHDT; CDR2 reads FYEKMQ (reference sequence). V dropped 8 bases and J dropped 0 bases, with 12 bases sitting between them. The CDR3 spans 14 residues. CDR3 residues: CASRSGASTDTQYF. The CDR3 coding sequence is TGTGCCAGCCGCAGCGGAGCGAGCACAGATACGCAGTATTTT.

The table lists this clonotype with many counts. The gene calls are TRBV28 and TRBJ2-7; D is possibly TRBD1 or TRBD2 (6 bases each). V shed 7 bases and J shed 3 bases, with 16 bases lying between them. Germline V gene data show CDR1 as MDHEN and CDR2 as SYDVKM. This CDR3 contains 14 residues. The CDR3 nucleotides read TGTGCCAGCAAACCCCCGGGGGCAGGCTACGAGCAGTACTTC. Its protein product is CASKPPGAGYEQYF.

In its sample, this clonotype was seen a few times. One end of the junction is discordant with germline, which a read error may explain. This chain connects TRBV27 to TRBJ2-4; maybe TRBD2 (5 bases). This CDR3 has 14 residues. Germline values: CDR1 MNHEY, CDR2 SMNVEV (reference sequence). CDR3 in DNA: TGTGCCAGCCGCCCAAATCTAGCCGAAAACATTCAGTACTTC. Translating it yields CASRPNLAENIQYF.

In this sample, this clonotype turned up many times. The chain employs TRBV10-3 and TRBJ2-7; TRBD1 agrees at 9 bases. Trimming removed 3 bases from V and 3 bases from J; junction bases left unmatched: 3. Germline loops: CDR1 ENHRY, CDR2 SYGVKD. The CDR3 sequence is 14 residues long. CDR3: CAISDGTGNYEQYF. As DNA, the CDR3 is TGTGCCATCAGTGATGGGACAGGGAACTACGAGCAGTACTTC.

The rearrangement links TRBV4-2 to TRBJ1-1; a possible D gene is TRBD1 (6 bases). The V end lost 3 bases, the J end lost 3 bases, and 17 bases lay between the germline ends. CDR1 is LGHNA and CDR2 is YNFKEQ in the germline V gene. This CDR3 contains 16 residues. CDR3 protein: CASSQVYKAGDTEAFF. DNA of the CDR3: TGTGCCAGCAGCCAGGTCTACAAAGCAGGGGACACTGAAGCTTTCTTT.

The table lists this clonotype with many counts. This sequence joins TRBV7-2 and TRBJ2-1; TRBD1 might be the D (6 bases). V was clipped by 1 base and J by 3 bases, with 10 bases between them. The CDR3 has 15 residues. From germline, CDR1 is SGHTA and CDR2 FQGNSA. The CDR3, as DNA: TGTGCCAGCAGCTTAGTGGCAGGGGACTACAATGAGCAGTTCTTC. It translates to CASSLVAGDYNEQFF.

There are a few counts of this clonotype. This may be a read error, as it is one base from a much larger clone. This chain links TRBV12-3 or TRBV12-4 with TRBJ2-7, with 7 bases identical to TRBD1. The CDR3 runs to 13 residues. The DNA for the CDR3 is TGTGTCAGCAGTTTGACAGGGACCTACGAGCAGTACTTC. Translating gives CVSSLTGTYEQYF.

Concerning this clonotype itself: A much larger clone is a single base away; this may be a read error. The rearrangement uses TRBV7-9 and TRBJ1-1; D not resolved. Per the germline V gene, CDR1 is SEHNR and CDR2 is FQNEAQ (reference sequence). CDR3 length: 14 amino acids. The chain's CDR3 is CAGSLSPAATEAFF. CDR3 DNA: TGTGCCGGCAGCTTAAGCCCGGCGGCCACTGAAGCTTTCTTT.

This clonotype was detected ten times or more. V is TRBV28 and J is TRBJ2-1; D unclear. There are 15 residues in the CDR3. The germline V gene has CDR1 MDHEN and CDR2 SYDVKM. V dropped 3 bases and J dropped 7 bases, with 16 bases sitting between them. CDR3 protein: CASSLSGTGNNEQFF. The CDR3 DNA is TGTGCCAGCAGTTTGTCCGGAACGGGTAATAATGAGCAGTTCTTC.

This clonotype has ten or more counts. Here the CDR3 DNA reads TGTGCCAGCAGTTCGATCGGGACAGGGGATTACGATGGCTACACCTTC. Its protein product is CASSSIGTGDYDGYTF. The gene calls are TRBV28 and TRBJ1-2, with TRBD1 matching over 10 bases. The germline V gene encodes CDR1 MDHEN and CDR2 SYDVKM. The CDR3 is made up of 16 amino acids. V was pared by 4 bases and J by 6 bases, with 11 bases of the junction left unmatched.

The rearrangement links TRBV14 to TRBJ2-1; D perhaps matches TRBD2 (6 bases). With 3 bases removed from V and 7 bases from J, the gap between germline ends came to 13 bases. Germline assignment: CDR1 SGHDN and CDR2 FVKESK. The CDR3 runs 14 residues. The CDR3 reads CASSHPGTLNEQFF. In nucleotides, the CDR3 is TGTGCCAGCAGCCACCCCGGGACTTTGAATGAGCAGTTCTTC.

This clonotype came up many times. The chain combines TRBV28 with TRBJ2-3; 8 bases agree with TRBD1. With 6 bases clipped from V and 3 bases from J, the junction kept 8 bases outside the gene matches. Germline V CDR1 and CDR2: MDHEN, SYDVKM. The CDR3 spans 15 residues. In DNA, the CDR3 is TGTGCCAGCAGCCTAGGACAGGGCTGGACAGATACGCAGTATTTT. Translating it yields CASSLGQGWTDTQYF. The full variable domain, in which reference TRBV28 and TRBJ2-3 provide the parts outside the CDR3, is DVKVTQSSRYLVKRTGEKVFLECVQDMDHENMFWYRQDPGLGLRLIYFSYDVKMKEKGDIPEGYSVSREKKERFSLILESASTNQTSMYLCASSLGQGWTDTQYFGPGTRLTVL.

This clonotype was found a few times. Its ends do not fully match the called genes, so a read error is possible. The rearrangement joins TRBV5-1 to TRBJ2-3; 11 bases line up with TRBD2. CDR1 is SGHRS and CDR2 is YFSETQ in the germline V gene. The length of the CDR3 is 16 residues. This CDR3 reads CASSLPLAGASDTQYF. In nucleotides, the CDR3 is TGTGCCAGCAGCTTGCCACTAGCGGGAGCGTCAGATACGCAGTATTTT.

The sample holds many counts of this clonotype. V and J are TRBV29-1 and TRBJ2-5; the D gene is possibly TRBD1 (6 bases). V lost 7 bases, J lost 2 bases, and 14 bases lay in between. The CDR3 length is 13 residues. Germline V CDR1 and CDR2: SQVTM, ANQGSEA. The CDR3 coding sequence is TGCAGCGCTTCAGGGGTCCAGCAAGAGACCCAGTACTTC. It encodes CSASGVQQETQYF.

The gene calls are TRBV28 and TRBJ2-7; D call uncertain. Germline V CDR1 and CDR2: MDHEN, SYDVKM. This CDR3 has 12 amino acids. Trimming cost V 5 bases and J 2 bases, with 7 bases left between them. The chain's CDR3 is CASSKTAYEQYF. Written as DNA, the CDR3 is TGTGCCAGCAGTAAGACGGCCTACGAGCAGTACTTC.

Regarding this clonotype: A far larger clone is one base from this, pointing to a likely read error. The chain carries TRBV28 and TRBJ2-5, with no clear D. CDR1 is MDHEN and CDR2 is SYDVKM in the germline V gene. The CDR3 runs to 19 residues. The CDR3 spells CASSSPGYNDGYPYNEQSF. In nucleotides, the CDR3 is TGTGCCAGCAGCTCCCCCGGCTACAATGACGGGTACCCCTACAATGAGCAGTCCTTC.

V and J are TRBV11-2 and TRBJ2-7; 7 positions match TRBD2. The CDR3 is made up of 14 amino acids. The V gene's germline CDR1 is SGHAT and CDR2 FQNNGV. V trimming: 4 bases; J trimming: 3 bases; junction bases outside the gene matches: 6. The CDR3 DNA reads TGTGCCAGCAGCTCGGAGGGAGGGGACTACGAGCAGTACTTC. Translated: CASSSEGGDYEQYF.

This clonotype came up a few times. Here the CDR3 reads CASSVDLSGEQYF. CDR3 coding DNA: TGTGCCAGCAGCGTAGATCTTTCGGGCGAGCAGTACTTC. The chain is built from TRBV9 and TRBJ2-7; D is unclear. Looked up from germline, CDR1 is SGDLS and CDR2 is YYNGEE. The CDR3 is made up of 13 amino acids. Trimming shortened V by 0 bases and J by 6 bases, and 10 bases separated the two germline ends.